This T cell receptor beta chain was found in a study of shared clonotypes between healthy human individuals. In the authors' workflow: Junction-only sequences without quality scores came from ImmunoSEQ, so filtering differed. Only in-frame clones appear in the TCRdb table, and some are missing; sequencing was by immunoSEQ multiplex PCR. V, J and clone size are those of that table, while D and trimming were read from the DNA. The data hold hundreds of thousands of clones, with 73% observed a single time. CDR1 is MNHEY, CDR2 SVGAGI, per germline. The junction had 6 bases not matched to a gene; V was cut back by 2 bases and J by 6 bases. This CDR3 spans 16 amino acids.

The sequenced sample was memory CD4+ T cells sorted from blood. Subset of the sample: CD45RA-negative fraction. The clonotype originates from a woman aged 25 to 39 in good health. The chain employs TRBV6-5 and TRBJ2-5; 13 positions match TRBD2. The CDR3 is CASSYHGLAGVKTQYF. The CDR3 DNA reads TGTGCCAGCAGTTACCACGGACTAGCGGGAGTTAAGACCCAGTACTTC.